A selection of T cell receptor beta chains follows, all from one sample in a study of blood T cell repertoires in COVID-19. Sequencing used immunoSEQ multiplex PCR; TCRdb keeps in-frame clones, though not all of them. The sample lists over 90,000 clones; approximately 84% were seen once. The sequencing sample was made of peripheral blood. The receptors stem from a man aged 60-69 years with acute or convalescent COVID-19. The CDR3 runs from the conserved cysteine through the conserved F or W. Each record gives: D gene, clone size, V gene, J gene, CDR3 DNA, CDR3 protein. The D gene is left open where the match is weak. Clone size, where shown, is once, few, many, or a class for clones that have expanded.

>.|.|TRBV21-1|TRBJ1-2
TGTGCCAGCAGCTACCCCGGGTCCGCTAACTATGGCTACACCTTC
CASSYPGSANYGYTF
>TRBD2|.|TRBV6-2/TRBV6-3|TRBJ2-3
TGTGCCAGCAGTATGCGACTAGCCCCCCCAGATACGCAGTATTTT
CASSMRLAPPDTQYF
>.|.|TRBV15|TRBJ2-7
TGTGCCACCAGCAGAGACCGACACGGATTTGAGCAGTACTTC
CATSRDRHGFEQYF
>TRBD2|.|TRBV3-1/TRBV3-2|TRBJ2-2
TGTGCCAGCAGCATCCCCGGGACTAGCGGGCGGTACGGCACCGGGGAGCTGTTTTTT
CASSIPGTSGRYGTGELFF
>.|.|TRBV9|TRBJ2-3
TGTGCCAGCAGCGTAGCTACGGGGTCAGATACGCAGTATTTT
CASSVATGSDTQYF
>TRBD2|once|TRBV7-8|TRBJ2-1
TGTGCCAGCAGCTGGGGGGGACTAGGCGCACTTTCCTACAATGAGCAGTTCTTC
CASSWGGLGALSYNEQFF
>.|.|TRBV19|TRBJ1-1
TGTGCCAGTAGTATCGACCCGGGGTCCGAAGCTTTCTTT
CASSIDPGSEAFF
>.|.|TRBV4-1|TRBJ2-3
TGCGCCAGCAGCCAAGGAGGACAGGGAGGGTCAGATACGCAGTATTTT
CASSQGGQGGSDTQYF
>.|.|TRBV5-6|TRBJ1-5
TGTGCCAGCAGCTTGGGTCCTCCGACAAGCAATCAGCCCCAGCATTTT
CASSLGPPTSNQPQHF
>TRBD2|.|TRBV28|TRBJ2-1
TGTGCCACCCATGGCTTTCGGGTAGCGGGAAACTACAATGAGCAGTTCTTC
CATHGFRVAGNYNEQFF
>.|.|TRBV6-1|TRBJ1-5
TGTGCCAGCAGTGAAGCTTTAGGGCGAGGGAACAATCAGCCCCAGCATTTT
CASSEALGRGNNQPQHF
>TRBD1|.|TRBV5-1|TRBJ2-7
TGCGCCAGCAGGCTACAGGGGGCAAACTACGAGCAGTACTTC
CASRLQGANYEQYF
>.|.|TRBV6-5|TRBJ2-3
TGTGCCAGCAGGGGGGCGGCCCCTAGCACAGATACGCAGTATTTT
CASRGAAPSTDTQYF
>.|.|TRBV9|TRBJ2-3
TGTGCCAGCAGCGCGGGACTCCGCACAGATACGCAGTATTTT
CASSAGLRTDTQYF
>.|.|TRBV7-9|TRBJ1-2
TGTGCCAGCAGCTTCGGTTTGTTGCGGGTACAGGGCTTCTATGGCTACACCTTC
CASSFGLLRVQGFYGYTF
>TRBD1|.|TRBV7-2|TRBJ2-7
TGTGCCAGCAGCTCGAGCACCGGGACAGGGGCCACAACCTACGAGCAGTACTTC
CASSSSTGTGATTYEQYF
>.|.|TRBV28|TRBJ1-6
TGTGCCAGCATGCTAAACTCCTATAATTCACCCCTCCACTTT
CASMLNSYNSPLHF
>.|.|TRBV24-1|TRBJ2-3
TGTGCCACCAGTGATTTGAGCCAGGGAACAGATACGCAGTATTTT
CATSDLSQGTDTQYF
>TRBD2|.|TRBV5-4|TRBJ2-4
TGTGCCAGCAGCTTGGCTAGCGGGGGGGCCAAAAACATTCAGTACTTC
CASSLASGGAKNIQYF
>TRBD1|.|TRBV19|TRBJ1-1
TGTGCCAGTAGTAGACTAGGGGGCGGGAACACTGAAGCTTTCTTT
CASSRLGGGNTEAFF
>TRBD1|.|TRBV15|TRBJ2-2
TGTGCCACCAGCAGAAATAGGCTCGGGACAGGGAACACCGGGGAGCTGTTTTTT
CATSRNRLGTGNTGELFF
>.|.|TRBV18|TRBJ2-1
TGTGCCAGCTCACAGTTAGCGGACCCTTACAATGAGCAGTTCTTC
CASSQLADPYNEQFF
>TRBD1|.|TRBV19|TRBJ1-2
TGTGCCAGTAGTATCCGGACAGGCTATGGCTACACCTTC
CASSIRTGYGYTF
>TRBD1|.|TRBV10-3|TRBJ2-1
TGTGCCATCACTTCGGGACAGGGGAATGAGCAGTTCTTC
CAITSGQGNEQFF
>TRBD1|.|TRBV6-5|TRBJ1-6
TGTGCCAGCAGTTACTCGTACGCAGGGGGAAATTCACCCCTCCACTTT
CASSYSYAGGNSPLHF
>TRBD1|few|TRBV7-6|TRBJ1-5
TGTGCCAGCAGCCAGGACAGGGGAAACGGGCAGCCCCAGCATTTT
CASSQDRGNGQPQHF
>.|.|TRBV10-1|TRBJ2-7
TGCGCCAGCAGCCGGACAGTAAACTACGAGCAGTACTTC
CASSRTVNYEQYF
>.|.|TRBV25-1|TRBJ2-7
TGTGCCAGCAGCGGGAGAGGATACGAGCAGTACTTC
CASSGRGYEQYF
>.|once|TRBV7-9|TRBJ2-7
TGTGCCAGCAGCCAGACTTCCTACGAGCAGTACTTC
CASSQTSYEQYF
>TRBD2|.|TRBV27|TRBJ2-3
TGTGCCAGCAGCGGGGGTGGGACTAGCGGAACAGATACGCAGTATTTT
CASSGGGTSGTDTQYF
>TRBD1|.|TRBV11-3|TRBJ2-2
TGTGCCAGCAGCGACCGGGACAGGGTTTTTGTTTCTCCCGGGGAGCTGTTTTTT
CASSDRDRVFVSPGELFF
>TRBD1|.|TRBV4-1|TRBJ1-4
TGCGCCAGCAGCCACTCCCTGGACAGGGCCTACGAAAAACTGTTTTTT
CASSHSLDRAYEKLFF
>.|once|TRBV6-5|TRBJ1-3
TGTGCCAGCAGTCGGGGGAGTGCTGTTGGAAACACCATATATTTT
CASSRGSAVGNTIYF
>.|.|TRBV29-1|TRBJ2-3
TGCAGCGCCGCCCACAGGGCAGATACGCAGTATTTT
CSAAHRADTQYF
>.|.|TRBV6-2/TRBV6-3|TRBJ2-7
TGTGCCAGCAGTTTCCCAGGCGTGTACGAGCAGTACTTC
CASSFPGVYEQYF
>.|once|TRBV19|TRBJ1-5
TGTGCCAGTAGTAGGACAGTATTTCAGCCCCAGCATTTT
CASSRTVFQPQHF
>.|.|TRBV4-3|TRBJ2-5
TGCGCCAGCAGCCAAGATACGGGTTTGGAGACCCAGTACTTC
CASSQDTGLETQYF
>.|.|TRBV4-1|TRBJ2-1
TGCGCCAGCAGTTTCCCCCTGTACGCGAGGTCGGTAGCTGAGCAGTTCTTC
CASSFPLYARSVAEQFF
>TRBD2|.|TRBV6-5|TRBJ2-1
TGTGCCACCCAGGTCGTAGCGGGGTCCTACAATGAGCAGTTCTTC
CATQVVAGSYNEQFF
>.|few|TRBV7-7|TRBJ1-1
TGTGCTAGCAGCTTTGGGGCGGACACTGAAGCTTTCTTT
CASSFGADTEAFF
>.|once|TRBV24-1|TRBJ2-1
TGTGCCACCAGTGGTGTAAGCGGTGGGAATGAGCAGTTCTTC
CATSGVSGGNEQFF
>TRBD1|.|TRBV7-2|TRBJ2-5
TGTGCCAGCAGCCTCGGACAGGGGGAGTACTTC
CASSLGQGEYF
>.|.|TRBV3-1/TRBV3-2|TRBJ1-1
TGTGCCAGCAGCCAAGGAGGTATCGAAGCTTTCTTT
CASSQGGIEAFF
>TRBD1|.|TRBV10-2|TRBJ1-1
TGCGCCAGCAGTGAGTTTTGGGCAGGGGGCAAGAACACTGAAGCTTTCTTT
CASSEFWAGGKNTEAFF
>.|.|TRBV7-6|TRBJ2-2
TGTGCCAGCAGCTTAGGGTTACAGGGACCCGGGGAGCTGTTTTTT
CASSLGLQGPGELFF
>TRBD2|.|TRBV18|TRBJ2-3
TGTGCCAGCTCACCACGACTAGCGACTAGCACAGATACGCAGTATTTT
CASSPRLATSTDTQYF
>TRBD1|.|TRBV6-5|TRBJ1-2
TGTGCCAGCAGTTACAGGGGGCACTATGGCTACACCTTC
CASSYRGHYGYTF
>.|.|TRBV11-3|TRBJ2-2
TGTGCCAGCAGCCCGAGGGGGGAGCTGTTTTTT
CASSPRGELFF
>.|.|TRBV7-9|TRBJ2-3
TGTGCCAGCAGCTTAGACGGGAGCCGAACAGATACGCAGTATTTT
CASSLDGSRTDTQYF
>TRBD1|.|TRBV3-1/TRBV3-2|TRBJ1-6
TGTGCCAGCAGCCTAATTACAGGGGGCTATAATTCACCCCTCCACTTT
CASSLITGGYNSPLHF
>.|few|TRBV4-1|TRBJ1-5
TGCGCCAGCAGCCAAGTAGCAGGGGAGAACAATCAGCCCCAGCATTTT
CASSQVAGENNQPQHF
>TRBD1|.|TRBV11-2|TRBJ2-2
TGTGCCAGCAGCTTGAGTAACAGGGGGTCCGGGGAGCTGTTTTTT
CASSLSNRGSGELFF
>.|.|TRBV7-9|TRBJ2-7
TGTGCCAGCAGCCGTCCGTGGAGGGCCTACGAGCAGTACTTC
CASSRPWRAYEQYF
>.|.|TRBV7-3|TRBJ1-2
TGTGCCAGCAGCGCTACAGGTTTGGACGACTATGGCTACACCTTC
CASSATGLDDYGYTF
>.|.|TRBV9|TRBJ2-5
TGTGCCAGCTCCGTCACAGCAGCCCAAGAGACCCAGTACTTC
CASSVTAAQETQYF
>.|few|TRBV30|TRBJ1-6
TGTGCCTGGGGAGGAGACAGTAACGCCTATAATTCACCCCTCCACTTT
CAWGGDSNAYNSPLHF
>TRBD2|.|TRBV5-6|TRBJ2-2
TGTGCCAGCAGCCTTCCTATCGGGAGGGCGGGGACCGGGGAGCTGTTTTTT
CASSLPIGRAGTGELFF
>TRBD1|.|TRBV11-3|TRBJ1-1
TGTGCCAGCAGCGTGGGACAGAGCATGAACACTGAAGCTTTCTTT
CASSVGQSMNTEAFF
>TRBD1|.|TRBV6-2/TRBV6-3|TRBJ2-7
TGTGCCAGCAGTTGGGACAGTACACTCTCCTACGAGCAGTACTTC
CASSWDSTLSYEQYF
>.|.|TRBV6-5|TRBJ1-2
TGTGCCAGCAGCATTGGACTGACTACTAACTATGGCTACACCTTC
CASSIGLTTNYGYTF